This is a list of T cell receptor beta chains from one sample in a study of blood T cell repertoires in COVID-19. Clones were sequenced by immunoSEQ multiplex PCR, and TCRdb holds only the in-frame ones, with some missing. The repertoire holds some 50,000 clones, with 80% to 90% as singletons. The sample comprised peripheral blood. The receptors come from a woman in her seventies with active COVID-19. CDR3s include the opening cysteine and the closing phenylalanine or tryptophan. A D gene is named only where the DNA matches it firmly.

J	D	V	DNA	CDR3
TRBJ2-1	TRBD2	TRBV28	TGTGCCGCGGGGTGGGGACTAGCGGGATGGGAGCAGTTCTTC	CAAGWGLAGWEQFF
TRBJ1-2	.	TRBV9	TGTGCCAGCAGCGTAGCTGGACTTAACTATGGCTACACCTTC	CASSVAGLNYGYTF
TRBJ2-1	TRBD2	TRBV7-9	TGTGCCAGCAGCTTTGTGAGCGGGAGGGACAATGAGCAGTTCTTC	CASSFVSGRDNEQFF
TRBJ2-7	TRBD1	TRBV30	TGTGCCTGGGGCCTGGACAGGGGATCCTACGAGCAGTACTTC	CAWGLDRGSYEQYF
TRBJ2-5	TRBD1	TRBV24-1	TGTGCCACCAGTGATTTCCCCCAGGGGGACGAGACCCAGTACTTC	CATSDFPQGDETQYF
TRBJ1-2	TRBD1	TRBV27	TGTGCCAGCAGTTTATCCGGAGACAGGGGAAAAGGGTATGGCTACACCTTC	CASSLSGDRGKGYGYTF
TRBJ2-1	TRBD2	TRBV5-1	TGCGCCAGCAGCTTGGGAGGGCTACTAGCGGGAAGGAATGAGCAGTTCTTC	CASSLGGLLAGRNEQFF
TRBJ1-1	TRBD1	TRBV27	TGTGCCAGCGGGACAGGGGGTCACCAGGCTGAAGCTTTCTTT	CASGTGGHQAEAFF
TRBJ1-4	TRBD1	TRBV28	TGTGCCAGCAGTCTCTCCACGGACAGGGTGAATGAAAAACTGTTTTTT	CASSLSTDRVNEKLFF
TRBJ2-7	TRBD1	TRBV27	TGTGCCAGCAGTCCGGGACAGGGCTACGAGCAGTACTTC	CASSPGQGYEQYF
TRBJ2-5	.	TRBV27	TGTGCCAGCAGTTCAAATAGAAGAGCGGAGACCCAGTACTTC	CASSSNRRAETQYF